This T cell receptor beta chain was retrieved from a study of blood T cell repertoires in COVID-19. Whole-study context: Donors in the United States, Italy and Spain gave samples during acute or convalescent COVID-19.

This clone has a single count. Trimming removed 1 base from V and 4 bases from J, with 13 bases in between. This CDR3 is built from 15 residues. CDR1 is SGHNT, CDR2 YYREEE, per germline (reference sequence). Clones were sequenced by immunoSEQ multiplex PCR, and TCRdb holds only the in-frame ones, with some missing. Among roughly 230,000 clones listed, just under 85% were seen once. Sequencing used peripheral blood. J is TRBJ2-3 and V is TRBV5-4; tentatively, D is TRBD1 (5 bases). The sequence came from a man in his fifties with acute or convalescent COVID-19. The CDR3 here is CASSLSSGRADTQYF. The CDR3 bases are TGTGCCAGCAGCTTGTCTTCAGGGCGTGCAGATACGCAGTATTTT. Combining the CDR3 with reference TRBV5-4 and TRBJ2-3 gives the whole variable domain ETGVTQSPTHLIKTRGQQVTLRCSSQSGHNTVSWYQQALGQGPQFIFQYYREEENGRGNFPPRFSGLQFPNYSSELNVNALELDDSALYLCASSLSSGRADTQYFGPGTRLTVL.